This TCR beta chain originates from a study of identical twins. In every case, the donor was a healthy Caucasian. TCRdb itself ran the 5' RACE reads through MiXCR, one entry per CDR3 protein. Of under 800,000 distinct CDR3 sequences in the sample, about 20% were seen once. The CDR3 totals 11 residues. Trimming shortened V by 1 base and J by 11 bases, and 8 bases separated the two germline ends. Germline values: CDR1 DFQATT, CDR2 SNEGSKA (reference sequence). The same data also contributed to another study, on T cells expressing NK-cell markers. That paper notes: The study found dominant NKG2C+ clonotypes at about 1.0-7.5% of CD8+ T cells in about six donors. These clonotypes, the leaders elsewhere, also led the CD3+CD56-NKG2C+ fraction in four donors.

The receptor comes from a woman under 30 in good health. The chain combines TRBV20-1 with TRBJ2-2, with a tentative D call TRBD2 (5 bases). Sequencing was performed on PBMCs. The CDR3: CSARVRTELFF. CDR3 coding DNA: TGCAGTGCTAGAGTGAGGACTGAGCTGTTTTTT.